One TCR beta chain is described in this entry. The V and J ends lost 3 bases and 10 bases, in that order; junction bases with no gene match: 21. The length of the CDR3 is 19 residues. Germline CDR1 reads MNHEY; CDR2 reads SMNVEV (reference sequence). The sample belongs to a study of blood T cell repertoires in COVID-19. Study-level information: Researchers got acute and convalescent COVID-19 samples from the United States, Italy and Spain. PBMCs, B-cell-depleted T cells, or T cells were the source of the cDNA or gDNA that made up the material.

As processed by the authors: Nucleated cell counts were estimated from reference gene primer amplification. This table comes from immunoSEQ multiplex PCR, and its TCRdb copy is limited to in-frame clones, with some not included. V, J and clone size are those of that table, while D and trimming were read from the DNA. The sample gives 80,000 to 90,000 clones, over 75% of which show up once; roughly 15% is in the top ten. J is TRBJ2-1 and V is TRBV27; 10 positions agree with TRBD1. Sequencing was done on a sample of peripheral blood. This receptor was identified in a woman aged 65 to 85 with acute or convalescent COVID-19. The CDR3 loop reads CASSFPTGGQAGTRGEQFF. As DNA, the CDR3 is TGTGCCAGCAGTTTCCCGACAGGGGGCCAAGCGGGAACCCGTGGGGAGCAGTTCTTC.